This T cell receptor beta chain was found in a study of CD4+ T cells in melanoma. Regarding this clone: At one end the junction does not follow the germline gene, possibly because of a read error.

Clones were read by immunoSEQ multiplex PCR, and TCRdb kept only the in-frame ones, dropping some. The sample yields approximately 3,700 clones, around 73% seen once. The CDR3 is 15 amino acids. CDR1 is SGHKS and CDR2 is YYEKEE in the germline V gene (reference sequence). The chain employs TRBV5-5 and TRBJ2-1; D possibly corresponds to TRBD1 (5 bases). Material for sequencing was tumor tissue. This TCR derives from a human donor with melanoma. The CDR3 DNA sequence: TGTGCCAGCAGCTTAGACTGGGGCTCCCACAATGAGCAGTTCTTC. This translates into CASSLDWGSHNEQFF.